Below, 18 T cell receptor beta chains from the same sample are listed, as sequenced in a study of control samples from healthy donors and cancer patients (dated by TCRdb to about 2020). The method was the immunoSEQ multiplex PCR assay. The clones in this table, taken by TCRdb from immuneACCESS, are in-frame only. Not every clone is retained; where verified, under half of the shortfall comes from an unresolved V gene, and the cause of the rest is unknown. Across this sample there are tens of thousands of clones, with roughly 91% seen only once. Jointly, the top ten make up less than 10% of the sample. The sample taken for sequencing was PBMCs. These receptors originate from a woman aged 45 to 65 with colorectal cancer.

The chain is built from TRBV6-1 and TRBJ2-7; no firm D call. Germline-derived CDR1 and CDR2 are MNHNS and SASEGT. The CDR3 runs 13 residues. Trimming shortened V by 2 bases and J by 3 bases, and 8 bases separated the two germline ends. CDR3 loop: CASSEMISYEQYV. In DNA form, the CDR3 reads TGTGCCAGCAGTGAAATGATCAGCTACGAGCAGTACGTC.

This chain uses TRBV18 with TRBJ1-2, with 8 positions matching TRBD1. Trimming removed 3 bases from V and 8 bases from J; junction bases left unmatched: 8. This CDR3 comprises 14 residues. Looked up from germline, CDR1 is KGHSH and CDR2 is LQKENI. CDR3 sequence (DNA): TGTGCCAGCTCACCTCCGACAGGGGAGAGAGGCTACACCTTC. As protein: CASSPPTGERGYTF.

This clone has a single count. The rearrangement joins TRBV30 to TRBJ1-3, with D possibly being TRBD1 (6 bases). Germline CDR1 and CDR2: GTSNPN and SVGIG (reference sequence). The CDR3 covers 13 residues. V was cut by 7 bases and J by 2 bases, with 12 bases left in between. The CDR3 is CASTGWAGNTIYF. CDR3 in DNA: TGTGCCTCGACAGGCTGGGCTGGAAACACCATATATTTT.

This rearrangement joins TRBV6-5 to TRBJ1-4; D is unresolved. CDR3 size: 14 residues. Germline V gives CDR1 MNHEY, CDR2 SVGAGI. The V and J ends lost 0 bases and 8 bases respectively, with 10 bases between them. The DNA of the CDR3 is TGTGCCAGCAGTTACTCGCGTTTCGGGGAAAAACTGTTTTTT. Translation: CASSYSRFGEKLFF.

This chain connects TRBV21-1 to TRBJ2-5. TRBV21-1 is annotated as a pseudogene. There are 16 residues in the CDR3. CDR3 in DNA: TGTGCCAGCAGCGAAAGCGGTGGTTGGGGGCAAGAGACCCAGTACTTC. This gives the protein CASSESGGWGQETQYF.

The V gene is TRBV6-5, the J gene TRBJ1-4; D unresolved. CDR1 and CDR2 (germline): MNHEY, SVGAGI. The CDR3 length is 14 residues. Between the trimmed V and J ends, which lost 2 bases and 7 bases, there was a span of 11 bases. CDR3 nucleotides: TGTGCCAGCAGTTACCTCCCCGAAGCTGAAAAACTGTTTTTT. This sequence encodes CASSYLPEAEKLFF.

This clone was seen a few times. The chain combines TRBV3-1 (or the pseudogene TRBV3-2) with TRBJ1-5, with no clear D. This CDR3 contains 14 residues. V lost 3 bases and J lost 5, with 11 bases in between. Per germline, CDR1 LGHDT and CDR2 YNNKEL (reference sequence). The CDR3: CASSHRGRDQPQHF. The CDR3 DNA is TGTGCCAGCAGCCACAGAGGCCGTGATCAGCCCCAGCATTTT.

The sample holds one count of this clone. The chain is built from TRBV9 and TRBJ2-6; D not certain. Trimming stripped 4 bases from V and 0 bases from J, with 8 bases between. There are 15 residues in the CDR3. Germline CDR1 SGDLS, CDR2 YYNGEE. This CDR3 reads CASSPTVSGANVLTF. The CDR3 DNA reads as TGTGCCAGCAGCCCCACAGTCTCTGGGGCCAACGTCCTGACTTTC.

The chain recombines TRBV6-2 or TRBV6-3 with TRBJ2-5; D gene unclear. Trimming took 2 bases from V and 3 from J, leaving 1 base between them. The CDR3 spans 11 residues. In germline, CDR1 is MNHEY, CDR2 SVGEGT. CDR3 coding DNA: TGTGCCAGCAGTTACGAAGAGACCCAGTACTTC. As protein: CASSYEETQYF.

The chain combines TRBV28 with TRBJ2-5, with D perhaps TRBD2 (6 bases). The CDR3 is made up of 15 amino acids. The V end lost 2 bases, the J end lost 5 bases, and 15 bases lay between the germline ends. Germline CDR1 is MDHEN and CDR2 is SYDVKM. In DNA form, the CDR3 reads TGTGCCAGCAGTTTAATCCAGGGAGGTGGGGAGACCCAGTACTTC. The encoded protein is CASSLIQGGGETQYF.

The rearrangement joins TRBV10-3 to TRBJ1-5, with D hard to call. V shed 4 bases and J shed 5 bases, with 9 bases lying between them. The CDR3 loop spans 13 amino acids. Germline CDR1 and CDR2: ENHRY and SYGVKD. The CDR3 sequence is CAISADRHQPQHF. The DNA for the CDR3 is TGTGCCATCAGTGCGGACCGTCATCAGCCCCAGCATTTT.

The chain uses TRBV9 and TRBJ2-2; a possible D gene is TRBD1 (6 bases). Germline values: CDR1 SGDLS, CDR2 YYNGEE. The V end lost 0 bases, the J end lost 7 bases, and 13 bases lay between the germline ends. This CDR3 is 15 amino acids long. The CDR3 bases are TGTGCCAGCAGCGTAGAGTTAGGGGGTGGCGGGGAGCTGTTTTTT. Protein sequence: CASSVELGGGGELFF. The complete variable domain, with remaining parts taken from reference TRBV9 and TRBJ2-2, reads DSGVTQTPKHLITATGQRVTLRCSPRSGDLSVYWYQQSLDQGLQFLIQYYNGEERAKGNILERFSAQQFPDLHSELNLSSLELGDSALYFCASSVELGGGGELFFGEGSRLTVL.

V is TRBV27 and J is TRBJ1-2; the D is unclear. The CDR3 length is 14 residues. The germline V gene has CDR1 MNHEY and CDR2 SMNVEV (reference sequence). V lost 5 bases and J 1 base, leaving 11 bases between the germline ends. This CDR3 is CASSPRRINYGYTF. The CDR3 DNA reads as TGTGCCAGCAGTCCCCGTAGGATTAACTATGGCTACACCTTC.

The chain recombines TRBV6-4 with TRBJ2-2; D is uncertain. This CDR3 region has 13 residues. In germline, CDR1 is MRHNA, CDR2 SNTAGT. The V gene lost 4 bases and the J gene lost 5 bases, with 8 bases spanning the gap. DNA for the CDR3: TGTGCCAGCAGTGCCCTAGGGACCGGGGAGCTGTTTTTT. It codes for CASSALGTGELFF.

This chain connects TRBV4-2 to TRBJ2-1; 8 bases agree with TRBD2. From germline, CDR1 is LGHNA and CDR2 YNFKEQ. The CDR3 spans 16 residues. The V segment lost 0 bases and the J segment 4 bases; nucleotides outside the gene matches: 5. The CDR3 DNA reads TGTGCCAGCAGCCAAGATATGGGCGGGGGGTACAATGAGCAGTTCTTC. Encoded protein: CASSQDMGGGYNEQFF.

J is TRBJ2-6 and V is TRBV6-5; the D call may be TRBD1 or TRBD2 (6 bases each). V was clipped by 5 bases and J by 5 bases, with 13 bases between them. The CDR3 sequence is 15 residues long. Germline V gene sequence: CDR1 MNHEY, CDR2 SVGAGI. The CDR3 DNA sequence: TGTGCCAGCAGTCTAGGGGGGTTGAGGGCCAACGTCCTGACTTTC. This encodes CASSLGGLRANVLTF.

The chain employs TRBV5-1 and TRBJ2-3; weak D call: TRBD2 (6 bases). This CDR3 spans 14 amino acids. The V and J ends lost 4 bases and 1 base respectively, with 10 bases between them. The germline V gene has CDR1 SGHRS and CDR2 YFSETQ. The CDR3 protein is CASSPGTGTDTQYF. Here the CDR3 DNA reads TGCGCCAGCAGCCCCGGGACTGGCACAGATACGCAGTATTTT.

The chain has TRBV7-8 and TRBJ2-5, with D perhaps matching TRBD1 or TRBD2 (5 bases each). Germline V gene lookup returns CDR1 SGHVS and CDR2 FQNEAQ. The CDR3 is made up of 14 amino acids. Deletions cut 1 base from V and 5 bases from J, with 11 bases between. In nucleotides, the CDR3 is TGTGCCAGCAGCTTAGTTGGGACGGGGGAGACCCAGTACTTC. It codes for CASSLVGTGETQYF.